The 24 T cell receptor beta chains below were found in one sample sequenced in a study of T cell repertoires in cytomegalovirus infection. One entry per CDR3 protein, called by TCRdb with MiXCR from the reads. This sample has 700,000 to 850,000 distinct CDR3 sequences, with over 25% found just once. Antigens of these TCRs are unknown. The sample in question was cultured CD8+ T cells from PBMCs, obtained from culture after CMV antigen stimulation. The receptors originated from a human donor in good health (CMV status not recorded). Some clones in this sample may be carry-over from other donors' samples.

The J gene is TRBJ1-1, the V gene TRBV4-3, with D uncertain. The germline V gene encodes CDR1 LGHNA and CDR2 YSLEER. The CDR3 loop spans 16 amino acids. V lost 0 bases to trimming and J lost 4 bases, with 15 bases between them. CDR3 bases: TGCGCCAGCAGCCAAGATTTAGATACCTCCTTCACTGAAGCTTTCTTT. Translation: CASSQDLDTSFTEAFF.

The chain is built from TRBV6-5 and TRBJ2-3, with 10 bases fitting TRBD1. Germline CDR1 MNHEY, CDR2 SVGAGI. Trimming cost V 5 bases and J 4 bases; bases outside gene matches: 9. The CDR3 spans 16 residues. CDR3 DNA sequence: TGTGCCAGCAGTCATCGGACAGGGGGACCGCCAGATACGCAGTATTTT. Translating gives CASSHRTGGPPDTQYF.

This CDR3 reads CASTRLRAKNIQYF. In nucleotides, the CDR3 is TGTGCCAGCACCCGCTTACGGGCCAAAAACATTCAGTACTTC. The chain recombines TRBV5-6 with TRBJ2-4; D unresolved. V shed 6 bases and J shed 1 base, with 11 bases lying between them. The CDR3 is made up of 14 amino acids. Germline-derived CDR1 and CDR2 are SGHDT and YYEEEE.

The chain joins TRBV7-8 to TRBJ1-1; 7 positions agree with TRBD1. Germline assignment: CDR1 SGHVS and CDR2 FQNEAQ. This CDR3 has 16 amino acids. The V gene end was trimmed by 0 bases and the J gene end by 4 bases; junction bases not matched to a gene: 8. The CDR3 nucleotides read TGTGCCAGCAGCTTAGCGGAGGGGGCCATGGTCACTGAAGCTTTCTTT. Amino acid sequence: CASSLAEGAMVTEAFF.

The V gene is TRBV10-3, the J gene TRBJ1-5; possibly TRBD1 for D (5 bases). CDR3 length: 15 amino acids. Germline values: CDR1 ENHRY, CDR2 SYGVKD. The V end was cut by 0 bases, the J end by 8 bases, with 14 bases between. The CDR3 sequence: CAISESAGTSEPQHF. CDR3 sequence (DNA): TGTGCCATCAGTGAGTCGGCAGGGACGAGTGAGCCCCAGCATTTT.

This chain connects TRBV18 to TRBJ2-7; no reliable D call. Germline V CDR1 and CDR2: KGHSH, LQKENI. CDR3 size: 12 residues. The V end lost 3 bases, the J end lost 3 bases, and 6 bases lay between the germline ends. This CDR3 reads CASSPAFYEQYF. The CDR3 DNA is TGTGCCAGCTCACCTGCCTTCTACGAGCAGTACTTC.

This sequence joins TRBV2 and TRBJ2-1; weak D call: TRBD2 (5 bases). This CDR3 contains 15 residues. V was shortened by 6 bases and J by 4 bases, with 16 bases between the two germline ends. The V gene's germline CDR1 is SNHLY and CDR2 FYNNEI. CDR3 in DNA: TGTGCCAGCAGGGACTCCGGAGGCCCTTACAATGAGCAGTTCTTC. It translates to CASRDSGGPYNEQFF.

This clonotype showed up just once. The junction differs from germline at one of its ends, possibly a read error. This sequence joins TRBV7-2 and TRBJ2-5; TRBD2 matches 15 bases. Germline V CDR1 and CDR2: SGHTA, FQGNSA. The CDR3 sequence is 17 residues long. The CDR3 DNA follows: TGTGTCAGCAGCTTAGGACTAGCGGGGGGGCTCCAAGAGACCCAGTACTTC. Residues: CVSSLGLAGGLQETQYF. Full variable domain (rest looked up from reference TRBV7-2 and TRBJ2-5): GAGVSQSPSNKVTEKGKDVELRCDPISGHTALYWYRQSLGQGLEFLIYFQGNSAPDKSGLPSDRFSAERTGGSVSTLTIQRTQQEDSAVYLCVSSLGLAGGLQETQYFGPGTRLLVL.

The rearrangement uses TRBV7-8 and TRBJ1-1; D remains ambiguous. Trimming took 5 bases from V and 4 from J, leaving 8 bases between them. CDR1 is SGHVS, CDR2 FQNEAQ, per germline. This CDR3 contains 12 residues. CDR3 loop: CASSEGSTEAFF. For the CDR3, the DNA is TGTGCCAGCAGCGAAGGAAGCACTGAAGCTTTCTTT.

Here the CDR3 reads CASRSRGELAGELFF. The CDR3 DNA is TGTGCCAGCAGGTCTCGCGGGGAGCTAGCCGGGGAGCTGTTTTTT. The chain joins TRBV28 to TRBJ2-2; possibly TRBD2 for D (6 bases). CDR3 length equals 15 residues. The ends were cut back, 6 bases at V and 6 bases at J, with 17 bases in the middle. Germline V gene data show CDR1 as MDHEN and CDR2 as SYDVKM.

A remark on this clonotype: This may be a read error, as it is one base from a much larger clone. The rearrangement joins TRBV7-2 to TRBJ2-5; TRBD1 aligns across 10 bases. CDR1 is SGHTA, CDR2 FQGNSA, per germline. This CDR3 has 19 residues. The CDR3 here is CAGSSPGTGDLGPLETQYF. CDR3 nucleotide sequence: TGTGCCGGCAGCTCCCCCGGGACAGGGGATTTAGGTCCGTTGGAGACCCAGTACTTC.

With respect to this clonotype: A read error is possible here, since a much larger clone lies one base away. CDR3 amino acids: CASISETGFHTGAKNIQHF. The CDR3 bases are TGTGCCAGCATCTCAGAGACAGGGTTCCATACAGGAGCCAAAAACATTCAGCACTTC. The chain recombines TRBV7-6 with TRBJ2-4; 7 nucleotides line up with TRBD1. This CDR3 contains 19 residues. Germline-derived CDR1 and CDR2 are SGHVS and FNYEAQ.

There are many counts of this clonotype. The V gene is TRBV29-1, the J gene TRBJ1-5, with 12 bases aligning to TRBD1. V shed 7 bases, J shed 5 bases, and the junction held 6 bases outside the gene matches. The CDR3 is 14 residues long. Germline CDR1 reads SQVTM; CDR2 reads ANQGSEA. CDR3 region: CSGPRDRGHQPQHF. In DNA, the CDR3 is TGCAGCGGTCCCCGGGACAGGGGGCATCAGCCCCAGCATTTT.

The CDR3 bases are TGTGCCAGCAGTGAACCCGGGGCAGGGTCAACCAAAAACATTCAGTACTTC. As protein: CASSEPGAGSTKNIQYF. This chain joins TRBV28 and TRBJ2-4; the D gene could be TRBD1 or TRBD2 (5 bases each). This CDR3 is 17 amino acids long. V gave up 5 bases and J gave up 2 bases, with 19 bases separating them. Germline assignment: CDR1 MDHEN and CDR2 SYDVKM.

This clonotype was observed a few times. This rearrangement joins TRBV6-5 to TRBJ2-7; tentatively, D is TRBD1 (6 bases). CDR1 MNHEY and CDR2 SVGAGI come from the germline V gene. The ends were cut back, 0 bases at V and 3 bases at J, with 9 bases in the middle. This CDR3 is 14 amino acids long. The CDR3 DNA follows: TGTGCCAGCAGTTACTCTGGCAGGGGCTACGAGCAGTACTTC. This codes for CASSYSGRGYEQYF.

This clonotype occurred a few times. This rearrangement joins TRBV12-3 or TRBV12-4 to TRBJ2-1; weak D call: TRBD2 (5 bases). The germline V and J ends were trimmed by 6 bases and 6 bases, with 18 bases remaining between them. This CDR3 has 15 amino acids. The CDR3 is CASSLTSAELNEQFF. Written as DNA, the CDR3 is TGTGCCAGCAGCTTAACTAGTGCAGAGCTCAATGAGCAGTTCTTC.

J is TRBJ2-7 and V is TRBV7-6; tentative D call: TRBD2 (7 bases). The CDR3 extends over 16 amino acids. Per germline, CDR1 SGHVS and CDR2 FNYEAQ. Trimming removed 5 bases at V and 2 bases at J, with 19 bases between. The CDR3 spells CASSLKGGQVPYEQYF. The CDR3 DNA is TGTGCCAGCAGCCTAAAGGGGGGGCAGGTACCCTACGAGCAGTACTTC. The full variable domain, in which reference TRBV7-6 and TRBJ2-7 provide the parts outside the CDR3, is GAGVSQSPRYKVTKRGQDVALRCDPISGHVSLYWYRQALGQGPEFLTYFNYEAQQDKSGLPNDRFSAERPEGSISTLTIQRTEQRDSAMYRCASSLKGGQVPYEQYFGPGTRLTVT.

J is TRBJ2-2 and V is TRBV7-9, with D maybe TRBD1 (5 bases). Trimming took off 5 bases at V and 4 bases at J, with 14 bases between the two ends. This CDR3 is built from 15 residues. Germline lookup yields CDR1 SEHNR and CDR2 FQNEAQ (reference sequence). The CDR3 DNA reads TGTGCCAGCAGCCACTTGGACATACCCACCGGGGAGCTGTTTTTT. Encoded protein: CASSHLDIPTGELFF.

This clonotype was detected ten times or more. The rearrangement links TRBV7-8 to TRBJ2-2; possibly TRBD1 for D (5 bases). V was clipped by 7 bases and J by 4 bases, with 13 bases between them. Germline V gene lookup returns CDR1 SGHVS and CDR2 FQNEAQ. This CDR3 has 14 amino acids. The CDR3 nucleotides are TGTGCCAGCATCCCGGGTCAGGGCACCGGGGAGCTGTTTTTT. This sequence encodes CASIPGQGTGELFF.

The CDR3 DNA follows: TGTGCCAGCAGCCTCTCAGCGGGGGGAATCACAGATACGCAGTATTTT. This encodes CASSLSAGGITDTQYF. The rearrangement joins TRBV9 to TRBJ2-3; TRBD2 matches 9 bases. After removal of 4 bases from V and 2 bases from J, the junction contained 8 bases not matched to a gene. Germline values: CDR1 SGDLS, CDR2 YYNGEE. This CDR3 has 16 amino acids.

This clonotype has only a few counts. J is TRBJ2-2 and V is TRBV12-3 or TRBV12-4; 15 bases match TRBD2. The CDR3 contains 18 residues. The trim removed 3 bases at V and 4 bases at J, leaving 6 bases unmatched. The CDR3 sequence is CASSFGLAGGIPTGELFF. The CDR3 DNA reads as TGTGCCAGCAGTTTCGGACTAGCGGGGGGGATTCCCACCGGGGAGCTGTTTTTT.

The genes are TRBV9 and TRBJ1-1; maybe TRBD1 (5 bases). The V end lost 3 bases, the J end lost 3 bases, and 18 bases lay between the germline ends. Per germline, CDR1 SGDLS and CDR2 YYNGEE. CDR3 length: 16 amino acids. The CDR3 is CASSASLRGRHTEAFF. The DNA for the CDR3 is TGTGCCAGCAGCGCTTCACTTCGGGGCCGACACACTGAAGCTTTCTTT.

The V gene is TRBV12-3 or TRBV12-4, the J gene TRBJ1-5; 8 positions agree with TRBD1. The CDR3 covers 17 residues. The V gene end was trimmed by 1 base and the J gene end by 1 base; junction bases not matched to a gene: 6. The CDR3 region has the DNA TGTGCCAGCAGTTTAGAGGACAGGGTTTGGAGCAATCAGCCCCAGCATTTT. It yields the protein CASSLEDRVWSNQPQHF.

Ten or more counts support this clonotype. The V call is TRBV7-8, the J call TRBJ2-3; D may match TRBD1 or TRBD2 (7 bases each). The CDR3 length is 18 residues. The germline V and J ends were trimmed by 3 bases and 4 bases, with 23 bases remaining between them. Germline V lookup: CDR1 SGHVS, CDR2 FQNEAQ. CDR3 nucleotide sequence: TGTGCCAGCAGCTTCCCTGAGGGGGCGGGGGCGCCCTCAGATACGCAGTATTTT. Translation gives CASSFPEGAGAPSDTQYF.